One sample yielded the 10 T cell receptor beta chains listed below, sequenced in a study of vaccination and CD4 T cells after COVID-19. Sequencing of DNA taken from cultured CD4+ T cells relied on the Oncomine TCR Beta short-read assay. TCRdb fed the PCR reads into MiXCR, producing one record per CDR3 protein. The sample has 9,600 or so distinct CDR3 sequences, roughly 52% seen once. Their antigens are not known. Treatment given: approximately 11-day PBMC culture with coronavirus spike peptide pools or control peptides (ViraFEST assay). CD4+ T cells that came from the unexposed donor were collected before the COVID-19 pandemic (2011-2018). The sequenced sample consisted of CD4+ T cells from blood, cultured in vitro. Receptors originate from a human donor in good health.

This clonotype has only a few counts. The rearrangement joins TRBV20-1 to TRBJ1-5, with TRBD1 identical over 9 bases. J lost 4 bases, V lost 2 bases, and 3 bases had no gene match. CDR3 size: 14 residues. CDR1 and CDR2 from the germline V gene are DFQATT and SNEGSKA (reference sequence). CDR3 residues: CSARSDRGNQPQHF. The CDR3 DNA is TGCAGTGCTAGATCAGACAGGGGGAATCAGCCCCAGCATTTT.

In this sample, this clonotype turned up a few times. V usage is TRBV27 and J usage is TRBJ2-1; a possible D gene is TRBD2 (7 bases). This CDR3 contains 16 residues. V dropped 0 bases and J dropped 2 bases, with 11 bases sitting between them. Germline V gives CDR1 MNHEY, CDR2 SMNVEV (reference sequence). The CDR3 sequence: CASSLSAGATYNEQFF. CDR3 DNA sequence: TGTGCCAGCAGTTTATCGGCGGGGGCTACCTACAATGAGCAGTTCTTC.

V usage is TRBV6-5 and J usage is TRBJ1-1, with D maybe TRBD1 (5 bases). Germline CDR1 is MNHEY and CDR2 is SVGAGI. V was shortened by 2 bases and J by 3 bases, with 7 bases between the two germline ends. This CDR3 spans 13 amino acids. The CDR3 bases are TGTGCCAGCAGTTACCTAGGGGACACTGAAGCTTTCTTT. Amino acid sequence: CASSYLGDTEAFF.

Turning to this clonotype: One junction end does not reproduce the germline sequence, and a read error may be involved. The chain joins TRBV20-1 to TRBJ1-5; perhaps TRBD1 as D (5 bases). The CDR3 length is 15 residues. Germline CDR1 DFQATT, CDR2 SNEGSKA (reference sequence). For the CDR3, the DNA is TGCAGTGCTAGAGGGGTTGGGGCTATGCATCAGCCCCGGCATTTT. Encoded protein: CSARGVGAMHQPRHF.

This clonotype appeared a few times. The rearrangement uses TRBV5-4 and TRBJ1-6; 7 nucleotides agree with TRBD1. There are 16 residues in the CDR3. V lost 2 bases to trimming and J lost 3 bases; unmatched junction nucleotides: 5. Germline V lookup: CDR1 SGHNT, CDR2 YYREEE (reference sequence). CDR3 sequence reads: CASSLPGDSYNSPLHF. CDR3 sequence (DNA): TGTGCCAGCAGCTTACCCGGGGACAGCTATAATTCACCCCTCCACTTT.

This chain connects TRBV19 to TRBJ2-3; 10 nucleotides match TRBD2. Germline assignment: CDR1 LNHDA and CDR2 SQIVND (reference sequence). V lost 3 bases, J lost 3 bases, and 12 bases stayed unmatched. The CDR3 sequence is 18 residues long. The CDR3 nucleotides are TGTGCCAGTAGTATGGAAGCTAGCGGGAGAATGGGTACAGATACGCAGTATTTT. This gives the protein CASSMEASGRMGTDTQYF.

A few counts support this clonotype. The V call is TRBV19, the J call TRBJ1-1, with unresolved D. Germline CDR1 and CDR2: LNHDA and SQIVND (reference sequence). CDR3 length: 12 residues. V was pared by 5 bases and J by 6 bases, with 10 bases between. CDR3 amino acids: CASSWGGPEAFF. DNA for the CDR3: TGTGCCAGTAGTTGGGGTGGCCCTGAAGCTTTCTTT.

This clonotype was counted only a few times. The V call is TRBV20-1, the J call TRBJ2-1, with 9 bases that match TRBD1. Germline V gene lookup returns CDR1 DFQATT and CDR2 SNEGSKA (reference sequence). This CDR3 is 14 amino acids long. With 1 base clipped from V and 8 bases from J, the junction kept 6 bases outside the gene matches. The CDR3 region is CSARGGTGIDEQFF. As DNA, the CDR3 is TGCAGTGCTAGAGGGGGGACAGGGATCGATGAGCAGTTCTTC.

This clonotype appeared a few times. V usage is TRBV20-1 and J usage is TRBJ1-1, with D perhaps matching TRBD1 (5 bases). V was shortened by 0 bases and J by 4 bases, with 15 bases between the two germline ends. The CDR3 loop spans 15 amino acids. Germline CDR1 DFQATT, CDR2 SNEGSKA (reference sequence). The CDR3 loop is CSARDGALGGTEAFF. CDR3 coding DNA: TGCAGTGCTAGAGATGGGGCTTTAGGTGGCACTGAAGCTTTCTTT.

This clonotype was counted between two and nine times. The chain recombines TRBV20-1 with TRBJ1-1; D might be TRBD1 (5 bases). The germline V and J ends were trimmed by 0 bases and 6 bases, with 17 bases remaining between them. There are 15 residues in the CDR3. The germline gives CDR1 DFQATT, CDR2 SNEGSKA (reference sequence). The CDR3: CSARDRNLPGPEAFF. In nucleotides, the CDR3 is TGCAGTGCTAGAGATCGAAACCTCCCAGGGCCTGAAGCTTTCTTT.